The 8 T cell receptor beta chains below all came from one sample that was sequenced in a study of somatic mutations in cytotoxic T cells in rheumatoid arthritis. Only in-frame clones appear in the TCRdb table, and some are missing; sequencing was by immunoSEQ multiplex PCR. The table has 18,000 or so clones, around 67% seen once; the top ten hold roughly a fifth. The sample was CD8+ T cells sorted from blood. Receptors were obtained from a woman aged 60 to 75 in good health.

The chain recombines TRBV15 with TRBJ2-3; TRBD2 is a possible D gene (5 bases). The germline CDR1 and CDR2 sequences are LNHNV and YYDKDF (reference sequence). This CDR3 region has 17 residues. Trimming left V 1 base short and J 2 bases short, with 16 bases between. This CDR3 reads CATSRGERETITDTQYF. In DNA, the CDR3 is TGTGCCACCAGCAGAGGAGAGAGGGAAACCATCACAGATACGCAGTATTTT.

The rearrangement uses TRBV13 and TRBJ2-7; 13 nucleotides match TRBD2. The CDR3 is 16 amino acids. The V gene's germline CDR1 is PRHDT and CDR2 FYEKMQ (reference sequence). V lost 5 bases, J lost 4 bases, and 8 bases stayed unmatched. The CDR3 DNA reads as TGTGCCAGCAGCCCGTCAGGACTAGCGGGAGCGTACGAGCAGTACTTC. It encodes CASSPSGLAGAYEQYF.

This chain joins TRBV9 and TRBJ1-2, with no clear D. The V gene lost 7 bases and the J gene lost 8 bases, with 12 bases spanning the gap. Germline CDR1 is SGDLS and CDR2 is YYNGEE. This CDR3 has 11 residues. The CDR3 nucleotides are TGTGCCAGCGAGAGCCTGGCCGGCTACACCTTC. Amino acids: CASESLAGYTF.

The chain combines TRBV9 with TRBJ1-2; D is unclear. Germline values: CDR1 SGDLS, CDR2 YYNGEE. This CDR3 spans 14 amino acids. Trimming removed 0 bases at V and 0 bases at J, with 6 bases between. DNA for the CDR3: TGTGCCAGCAGCGTAGCTGACTCTAACTATGGCTACACCTTC. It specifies CASSVADSNYGYTF.

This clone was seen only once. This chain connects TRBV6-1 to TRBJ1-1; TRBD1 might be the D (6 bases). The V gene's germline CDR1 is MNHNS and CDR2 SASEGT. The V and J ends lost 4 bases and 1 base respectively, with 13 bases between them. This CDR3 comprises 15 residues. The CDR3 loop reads CASSVEGGGNTEAFF. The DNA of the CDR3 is TGTGCCAGCAGTGTTGAAGGAGGGGGGAACACTGAAGCTTTCTTT.

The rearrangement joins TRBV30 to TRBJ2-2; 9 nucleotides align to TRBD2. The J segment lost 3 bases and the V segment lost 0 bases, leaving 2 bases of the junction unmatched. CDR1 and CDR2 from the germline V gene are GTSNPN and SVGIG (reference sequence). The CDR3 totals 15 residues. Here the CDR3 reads CAWSVRGRDTGELFF. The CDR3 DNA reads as TGTGCCTGGAGTGTACGCGGGAGGGACACCGGGGAGCTGTTTTTT.

The CDR3 region has the DNA TGTGCCAGCAGTTATGACCGGGGAAGCACCGGGGAGCTGTTTTTT. This gives the protein CASSYDRGSTGELFF. This chain links TRBV6-6 with TRBJ2-2; weak D call: TRBD2 (5 bases). The CDR3 length is 15 residues. The germline gives CDR1 MNHNY, CDR2 SVGAGI (reference sequence). Deletions cut 3 bases from V and 4 bases from J, with 12 bases between.

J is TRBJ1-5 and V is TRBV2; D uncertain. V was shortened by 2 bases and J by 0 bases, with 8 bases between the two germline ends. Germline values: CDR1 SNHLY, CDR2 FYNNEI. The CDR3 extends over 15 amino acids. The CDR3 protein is CASSERPGSNQPQHF. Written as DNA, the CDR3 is TGTGCCAGCAGTGAACGGCCTGGTAGCAATCAGCCCCAGCATTTT.